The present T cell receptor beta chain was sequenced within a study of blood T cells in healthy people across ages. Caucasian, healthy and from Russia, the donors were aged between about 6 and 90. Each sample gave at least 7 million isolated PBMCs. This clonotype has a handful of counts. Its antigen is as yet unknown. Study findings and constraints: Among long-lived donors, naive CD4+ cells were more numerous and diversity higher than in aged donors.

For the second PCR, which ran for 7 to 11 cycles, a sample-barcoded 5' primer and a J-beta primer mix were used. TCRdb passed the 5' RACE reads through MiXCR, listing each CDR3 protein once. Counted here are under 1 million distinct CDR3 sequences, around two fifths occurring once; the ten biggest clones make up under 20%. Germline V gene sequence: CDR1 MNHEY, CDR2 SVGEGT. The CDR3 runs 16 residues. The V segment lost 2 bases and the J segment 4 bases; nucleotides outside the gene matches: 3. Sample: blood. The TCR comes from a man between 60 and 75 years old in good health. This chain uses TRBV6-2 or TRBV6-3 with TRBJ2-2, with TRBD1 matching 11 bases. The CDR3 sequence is CASSYRDRGSTGELFF. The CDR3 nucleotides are TGTGCCAGCAGTTACCGGGACAGGGGGAGCACCGGGGAGCTGTTTTTT.